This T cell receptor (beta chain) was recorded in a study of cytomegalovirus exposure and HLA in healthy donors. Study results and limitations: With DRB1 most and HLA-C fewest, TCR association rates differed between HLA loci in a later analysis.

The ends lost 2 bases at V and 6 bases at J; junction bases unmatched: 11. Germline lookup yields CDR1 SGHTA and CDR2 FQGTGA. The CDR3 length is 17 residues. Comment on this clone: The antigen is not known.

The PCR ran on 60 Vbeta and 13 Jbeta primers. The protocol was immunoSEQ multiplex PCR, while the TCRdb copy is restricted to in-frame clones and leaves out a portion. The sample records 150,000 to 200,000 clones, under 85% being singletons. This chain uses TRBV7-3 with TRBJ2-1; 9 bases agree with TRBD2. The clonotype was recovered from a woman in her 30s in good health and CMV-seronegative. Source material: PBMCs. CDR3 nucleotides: TGTGCCAGCAGCTTATTAGCGGGAGTACGGGAGGCCAATGAGCAGTTCTTC. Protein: CASSLLAGVREANEQFF.